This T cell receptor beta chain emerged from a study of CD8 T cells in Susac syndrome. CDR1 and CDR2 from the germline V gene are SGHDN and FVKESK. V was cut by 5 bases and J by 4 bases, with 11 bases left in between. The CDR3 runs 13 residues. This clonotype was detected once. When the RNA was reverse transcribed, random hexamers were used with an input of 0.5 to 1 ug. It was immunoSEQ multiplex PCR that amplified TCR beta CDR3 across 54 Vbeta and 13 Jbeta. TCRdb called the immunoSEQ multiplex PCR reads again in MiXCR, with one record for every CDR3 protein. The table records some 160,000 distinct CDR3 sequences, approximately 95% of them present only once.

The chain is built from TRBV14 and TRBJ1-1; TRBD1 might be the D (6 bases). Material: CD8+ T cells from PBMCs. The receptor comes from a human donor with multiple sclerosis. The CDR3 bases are TGTGCCAGCAGCACACAGGGACGCACTGAAGCTTTCTTT. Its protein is CASSTQGRTEAFF.